This T cell receptor beta chain appears in the sequencing data of a study of identical twins. This clonotype was detected many times. Each CDR3 protein gets one entry after TCRdb re-called the 5' RACE reads with MiXCR. The sample holds 200,000 to 300,000 distinct CDR3 sequences, about 11% seen once. The sequence was collected from a man over 45 in good health. The material sequenced was memory T cells sorted from blood.

For the CDR3, the DNA is TGTGCCAGCAGTGACTCGAAAGATTCGAACTCACCCCTCCACTTT. Translating it yields CASSDSKDSNSPLHF. V usage is TRBV6-4 and J usage is TRBJ1-6; no definite D call. The V end was cut by 0 bases, the J end by 10 bases, with 13 bases between. This CDR3 region has 15 residues. Germline V gives CDR1 MRHNA, CDR2 SNTAGT.